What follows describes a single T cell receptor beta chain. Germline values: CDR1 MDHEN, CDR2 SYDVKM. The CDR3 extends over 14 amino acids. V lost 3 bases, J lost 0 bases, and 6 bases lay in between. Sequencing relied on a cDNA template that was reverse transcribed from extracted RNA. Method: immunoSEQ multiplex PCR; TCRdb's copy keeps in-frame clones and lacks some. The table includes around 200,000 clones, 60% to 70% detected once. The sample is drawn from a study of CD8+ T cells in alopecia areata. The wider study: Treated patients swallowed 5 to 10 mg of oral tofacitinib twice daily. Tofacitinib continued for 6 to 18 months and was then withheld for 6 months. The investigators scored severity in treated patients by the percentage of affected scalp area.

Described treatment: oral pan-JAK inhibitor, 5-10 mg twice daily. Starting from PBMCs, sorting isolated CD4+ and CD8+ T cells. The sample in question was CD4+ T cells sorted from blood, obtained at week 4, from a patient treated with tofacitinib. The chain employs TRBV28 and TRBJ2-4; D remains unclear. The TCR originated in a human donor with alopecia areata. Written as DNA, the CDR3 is TGTGCCAGCAGTTTTGGTCCAGCCAAAAACATTCAGTACTTC. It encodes CASSFGPAKNIQYF.